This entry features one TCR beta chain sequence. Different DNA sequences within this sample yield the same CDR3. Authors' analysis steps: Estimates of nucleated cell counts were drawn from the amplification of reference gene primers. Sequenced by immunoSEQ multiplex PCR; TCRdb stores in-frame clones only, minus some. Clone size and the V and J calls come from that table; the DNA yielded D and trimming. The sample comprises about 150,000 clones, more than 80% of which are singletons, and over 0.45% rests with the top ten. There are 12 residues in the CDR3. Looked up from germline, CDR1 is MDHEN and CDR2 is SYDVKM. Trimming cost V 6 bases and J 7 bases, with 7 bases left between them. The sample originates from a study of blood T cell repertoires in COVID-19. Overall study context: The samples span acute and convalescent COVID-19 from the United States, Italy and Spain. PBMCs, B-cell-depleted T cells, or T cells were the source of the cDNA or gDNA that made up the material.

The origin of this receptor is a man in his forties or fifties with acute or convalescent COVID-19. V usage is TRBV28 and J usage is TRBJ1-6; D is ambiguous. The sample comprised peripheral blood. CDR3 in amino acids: CASRGGNSPLHF. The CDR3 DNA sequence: TGTGCCAGCAGGGGAGGGAATTCACCCCTCCACTTT.